The 7 T cell receptor beta chains below all came from one sample that was sequenced in a study of PD-L1 blockade in urothelial cancer. Sequencing was performed with immunoSEQ multiplex PCR; in TCRdb, only in-frame clones are kept and a portion is missing. This sample yields about 100,000 clones, of which about 89% are seen a single time; 0.85% to 1% belongs to the top ten. The specimen was PBMCs, collected around atezolizumab (anti-PD-L1) treatment. The receptors originated from a woman aged 80 or over with urothelial cancer.

This chain joins TRBV9 and TRBJ2-5, with TRBD2 matching 9 bases. CDR1 is SGDLS, CDR2 YYNGEE, per germline. The CDR3 has 16 amino acids. V shed 0 bases, J shed 5 bases, and the junction held 8 bases outside the gene matches. The CDR3 reads CASSVAFSGSSETQYF. The CDR3 nucleotides are TGTGCCAGCAGCGTAGCGTTTAGCGGGAGTTCGGAGACCCAGTACTTC.

The gene calls are TRBV5-5 and TRBJ1-1; 8 positions match TRBD1. Looked up from germline, CDR1 is SGHKS and CDR2 is YYEKEE (reference sequence). The trim removed 4 bases at V and 4 bases at J, leaving 3 bases unmatched. The CDR3 extends over 13 amino acids. The CDR3 loop reads CASSVDRVTEAFF. The CDR3 bases are TGTGCCAGCAGCGTGGACAGGGTCACTGAAGCTTTCTTT.

The chain employs TRBV5-4 and TRBJ2-7, with 7 positions matching TRBD2. V shed 4 bases, J shed 3 bases, and the junction held 10 bases outside the gene matches. The CDR3 covers 15 residues. Germline V CDR1 and CDR2: SGHNT, YYREEE (reference sequence). The CDR3 sequence is CASSPGGGSVYEQYF. The CDR3 DNA is TGTGCCAGCAGCCCGGGTGGCGGGAGTGTCTACGAGCAGTACTTC.

The rearrangement uses TRBV2 and TRBJ2-7; TRBD1 might be the D (6 bases). The CDR3 contains 13 residues. The V gene's germline CDR1 is SNHLY and CDR2 FYNNEI. Trimming took 0 bases from V and 6 from J, leaving 9 bases between them. The CDR3 DNA reads as TGTGCCAGCAGTGAAGCAACAGGGAGCGAGCAGTACTTC. This sequence encodes CASSEATGSEQYF.

The rearrangement uses TRBV15 and TRBJ2-5; maybe TRBD2 (6 bases). This CDR3 contains 14 residues. V lost 3 bases, J lost 2 bases, and 10 bases lay in between. CDR1 is LNHNV and CDR2 is YYDKDF in the germline V gene (reference sequence). CDR3 sequence reads: CATSSRDSQETQYF. DNA of the CDR3: TGTGCCACCAGCAGCCGGGACTCTCAAGAGACCCAGTACTTC.

The chain employs TRBV6-1 and TRBJ2-6; a weak D match, TRBD2 (5 bases). Germline CDR1 reads MNHNS; CDR2 reads SASEGT. The V and J ends lost 2 bases and 4 bases respectively, with 12 bases between them. This CDR3 is built from 16 residues. CDR3 protein: CASSEFPGSGANVLTF. CDR3 DNA sequence: TGTGCCAGCAGTGAATTTCCGGGATCCGGGGCCAACGTCCTGACTTTC.

The chain couples TRBV5-6 to TRBJ2-7; 10 nucleotides match TRBD1. The V gene end was trimmed by 3 bases and the J gene end by 5 bases; junction bases not matched to a gene: 2. This CDR3 is 13 amino acids long. CDR1 SGHDT and CDR2 YYEEEE come from the germline V gene. Here the CDR3 DNA reads TGTGCCAGCAGCTCGACAGGGGGCCACGAGCAGTACTTC. This translates into CASSSTGGHEQYF.